Included here is one TCR beta chain sequence, with context. Antigen specificity is unknown. The data were taken from a study of human T cells and chemical hapten exposure. Study-level background: Among samples, TCR yields varied mainly because of small differences in pooled library volume. Whole-study findings and limits: TCRs above 1 in 1000 frequency did not change with DPC sensitization.

Unfractionated whole blood was the source of the extracted total RNA. Individual cDNA molecules received unique molecular identifiers in the library. In the source study's methods: A per-sample median of about 96,000 TCRs was observed, with a range of about 23,224 to 700,000. TCRdb independently ran MiXCR on the 5' RACE reads; one entry per CDR3 protein. The V and J calls shown here were made by TCRdb, not taken from the authors' results. The table lists over 95,000 distinct CDR3 sequences, 19% of them singletons. The V end was cut by 4 bases, the J end by 2 bases, with 12 bases between. This CDR3 region has 14 residues. CDR1 and CDR2 (germline): LNHDA, SQIVND (reference sequence).

This receptor was taken from a human donor in good health. The chain employs TRBV19 and TRBJ2-7; D could derive from TRBD1 or TRBD2 (5 bases each). The CDR3 is CASSTFGTPYEQYF. CDR3 sequence (DNA): TGTGCCAGTAGTACCTTTGGGACCCCCTACGAGCAGTACTTC.